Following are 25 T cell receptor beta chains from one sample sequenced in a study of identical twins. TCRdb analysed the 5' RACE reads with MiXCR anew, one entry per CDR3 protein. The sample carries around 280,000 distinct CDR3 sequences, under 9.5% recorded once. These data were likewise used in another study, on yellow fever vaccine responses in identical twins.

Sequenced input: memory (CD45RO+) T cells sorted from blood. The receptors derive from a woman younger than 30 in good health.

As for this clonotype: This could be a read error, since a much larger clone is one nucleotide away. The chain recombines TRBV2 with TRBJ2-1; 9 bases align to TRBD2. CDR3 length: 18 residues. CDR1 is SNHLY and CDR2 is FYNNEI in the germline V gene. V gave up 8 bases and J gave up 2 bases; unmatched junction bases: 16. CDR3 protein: CASCPAVVAGGPYNEQFF. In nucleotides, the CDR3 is TGTGCCAGCTGTCCGGCCGTAGTTGCGGGGGGGCCCTACAATGAGCAGTTCTTC. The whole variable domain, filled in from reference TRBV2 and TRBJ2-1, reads EPEVTQTPSHQVTQMGQEVILRCVPISNHLYFYWYRQILGQKVEFLVSFYNNEISEKSEIFDDQFSVERPDGSNFTLKIRSTKLEDSAMYFCASCPAVVAGGPYNEQFFGPGTRLTVL.

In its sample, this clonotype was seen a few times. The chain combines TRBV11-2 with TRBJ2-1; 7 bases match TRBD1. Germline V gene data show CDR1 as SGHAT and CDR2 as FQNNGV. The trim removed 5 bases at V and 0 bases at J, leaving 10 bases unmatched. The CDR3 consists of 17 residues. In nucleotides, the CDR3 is TGTGCCAGCAGCGCACCGACAGGGTTGAGCTCCTACAATGAGCAGTTCTTC. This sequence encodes CASSAPTGLSSYNEQFF.

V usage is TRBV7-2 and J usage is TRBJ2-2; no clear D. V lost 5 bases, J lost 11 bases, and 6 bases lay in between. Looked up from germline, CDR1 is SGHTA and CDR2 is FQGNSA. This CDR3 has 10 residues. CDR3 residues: CASSVTELFF. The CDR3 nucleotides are TGTGCCAGCAGCGTAACAGAGCTGTTTTTT.

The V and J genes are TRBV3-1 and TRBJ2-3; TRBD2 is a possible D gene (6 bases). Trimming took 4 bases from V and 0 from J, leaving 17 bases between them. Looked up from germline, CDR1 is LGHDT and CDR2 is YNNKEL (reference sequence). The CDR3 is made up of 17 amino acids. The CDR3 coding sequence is TGTGCCAGCAGCCCCCCTCGGGGGACTGGTAGCACAGATACGCAGTATTTT. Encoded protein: CASSPPRGTGSTDTQYF.

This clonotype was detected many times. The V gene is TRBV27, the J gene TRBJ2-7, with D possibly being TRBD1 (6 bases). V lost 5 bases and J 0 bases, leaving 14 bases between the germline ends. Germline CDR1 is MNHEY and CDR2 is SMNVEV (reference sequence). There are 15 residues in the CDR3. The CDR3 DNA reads TGTGCCAGCAGTAAACTACCGGACAGCTCCTACGAGCAGTACGTC. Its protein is CASSKLPDSSYEQYV.

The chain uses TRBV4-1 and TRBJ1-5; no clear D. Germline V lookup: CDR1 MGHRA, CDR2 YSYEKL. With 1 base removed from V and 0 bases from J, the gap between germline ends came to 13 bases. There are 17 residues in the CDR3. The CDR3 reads CASSQVDLGISNQPQHF. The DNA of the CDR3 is TGCGCCAGCAGCCAAGTAGACTTGGGGATTAGCAATCAGCCCCAGCATTTT.

The CDR3 is CASSEDRDSTEAFF. The CDR3, as DNA: TGTGCCAGCAGTGAGGACAGGGATAGCACTGAAGCTTTCTTT. This chain uses TRBV6-1 with TRBJ1-1, with 8 positions matching TRBD1. The CDR3 length is 14 residues. The germline V gene encodes CDR1 MNHNS and CDR2 SASEGT. V shed 3 bases, J shed 4 bases, and the junction held 4 bases outside the gene matches.

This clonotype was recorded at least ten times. The CDR3 region has the DNA TGCGCCAGCAGCTTGGGAGACAGCTATACTGAGCAGTACTTC. It translates to CASSLGDSYTEQYF. The genes are TRBV5-1 and TRBJ2-7, with TRBD1 as a possible D gene (5 bases). Germline V gene lookup returns CDR1 SGHRS and CDR2 YFSETQ. The CDR3 totals 14 residues. Trimming pared 0 bases from V and 7 bases from J, leaving 14 bases between.

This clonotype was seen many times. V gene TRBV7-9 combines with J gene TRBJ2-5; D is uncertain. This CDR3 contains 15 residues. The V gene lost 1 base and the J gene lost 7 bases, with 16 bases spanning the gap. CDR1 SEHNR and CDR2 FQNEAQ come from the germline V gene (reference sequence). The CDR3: CASSLDPGNTGTQYF. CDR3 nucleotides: TGTGCCAGCAGCTTAGATCCGGGTAACACGGGGACCCAGTACTTC.

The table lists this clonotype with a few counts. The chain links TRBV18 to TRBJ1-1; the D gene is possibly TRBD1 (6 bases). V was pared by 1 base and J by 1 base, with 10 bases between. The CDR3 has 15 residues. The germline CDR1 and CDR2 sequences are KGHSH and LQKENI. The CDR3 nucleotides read TGTGCCAGCTCACCACTGGACAGCCCGAACACTGAAGCTTTCTTT. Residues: CASSPLDSPNTEAFF.

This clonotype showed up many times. The CDR3 region is CRAGGDTEAFF. CDR3 in DNA: TGCAGAGCTGGGGGGGACACTGAAGCTTTCTTT. The chain carries TRBV20-1 and TRBJ1-1; D perhaps matches TRBD1 (5 bases). The length of the CDR3 is 11 residues. Germline values: CDR1 DFQATT, CDR2 SNEGSKA (reference sequence).

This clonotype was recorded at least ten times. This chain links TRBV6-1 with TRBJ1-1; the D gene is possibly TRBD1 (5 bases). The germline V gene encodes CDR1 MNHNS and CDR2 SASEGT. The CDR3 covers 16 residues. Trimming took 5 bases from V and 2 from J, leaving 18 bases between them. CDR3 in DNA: TGTGCCAGCAGTCGACGGATCAGCGGGGGTAACACTGAAGCTTTCTTT. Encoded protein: CASSRRISGGNTEAFF.

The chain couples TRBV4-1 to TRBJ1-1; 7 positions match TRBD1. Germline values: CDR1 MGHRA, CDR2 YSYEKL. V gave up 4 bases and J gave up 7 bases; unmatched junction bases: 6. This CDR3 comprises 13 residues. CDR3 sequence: CASSRGTDLEAFF. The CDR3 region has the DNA TGCGCCAGCAGCCGGGGGACAGATCTTGAAGCTTTCTTT.

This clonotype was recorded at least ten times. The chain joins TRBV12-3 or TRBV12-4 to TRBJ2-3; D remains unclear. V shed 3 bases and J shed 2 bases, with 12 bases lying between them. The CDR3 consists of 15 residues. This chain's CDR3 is CASSFGSLSTDTQYF. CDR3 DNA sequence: TGTGCCAGCAGTTTTGGTAGCCTCTCCACAGATACGCAGTATTTT.

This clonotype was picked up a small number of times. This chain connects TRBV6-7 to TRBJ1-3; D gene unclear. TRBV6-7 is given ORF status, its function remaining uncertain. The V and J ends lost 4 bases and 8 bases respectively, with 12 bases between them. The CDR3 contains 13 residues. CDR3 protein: CASSSILGDTIYF. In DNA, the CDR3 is TGTGCCAGCAGTTCTATACTCGGGGACACCATATATTTT.

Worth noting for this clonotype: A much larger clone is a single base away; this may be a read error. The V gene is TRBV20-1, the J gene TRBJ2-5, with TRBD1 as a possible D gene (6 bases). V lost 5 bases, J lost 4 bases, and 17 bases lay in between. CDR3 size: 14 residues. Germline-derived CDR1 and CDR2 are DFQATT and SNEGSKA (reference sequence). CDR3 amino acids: CSAPQQGRRETQYF. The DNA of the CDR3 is TGCAGTGCTCCTCAACAGGGAAGGAGAGAGACCCAGTACTTC.

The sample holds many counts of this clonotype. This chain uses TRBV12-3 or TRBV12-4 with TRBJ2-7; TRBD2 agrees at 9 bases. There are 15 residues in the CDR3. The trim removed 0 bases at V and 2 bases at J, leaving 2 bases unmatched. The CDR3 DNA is TGTGCCAGCAGTTTAGCCGGGACTAGCCCCTACGAGCAGTACTTC. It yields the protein CASSLAGTSPYEQYF.

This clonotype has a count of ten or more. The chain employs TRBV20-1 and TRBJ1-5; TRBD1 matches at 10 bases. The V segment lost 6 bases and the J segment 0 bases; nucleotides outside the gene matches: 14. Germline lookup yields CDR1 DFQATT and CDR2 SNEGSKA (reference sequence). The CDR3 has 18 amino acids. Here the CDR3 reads CSAPPGTGAHYSNQPQHF. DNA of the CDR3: TGCAGTGCCCCCCCCGGGACAGGGGCACATTATAGCAATCAGCCCCAGCATTTT.

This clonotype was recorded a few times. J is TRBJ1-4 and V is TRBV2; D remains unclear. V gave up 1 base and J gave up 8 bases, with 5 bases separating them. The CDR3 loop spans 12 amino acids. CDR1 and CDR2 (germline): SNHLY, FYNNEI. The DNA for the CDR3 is TGTGCCAGCAGTGAAGACGGGGAAAAACTGTTTTTT. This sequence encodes CASSEDGEKLFF. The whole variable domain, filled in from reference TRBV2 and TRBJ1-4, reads EPEVTQTPSHQVTQMGQEVILRCVPISNHLYFYWYRQILGQKVEFLVSFYNNEISEKSEIFDDQFSVERPDGSNFTLKIRSTKLEDSAMYFCASSEDGEKLFFGSGTQLSVL.

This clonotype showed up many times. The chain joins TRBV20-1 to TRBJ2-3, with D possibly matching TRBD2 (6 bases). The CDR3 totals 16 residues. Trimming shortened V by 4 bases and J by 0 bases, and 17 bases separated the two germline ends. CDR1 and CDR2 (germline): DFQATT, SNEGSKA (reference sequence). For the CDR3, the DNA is TGCAGTGCTACACCGGTGACCGGGACTAGCACAGATACGCAGTATTTT. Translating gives CSATPVTGTSTDTQYF.

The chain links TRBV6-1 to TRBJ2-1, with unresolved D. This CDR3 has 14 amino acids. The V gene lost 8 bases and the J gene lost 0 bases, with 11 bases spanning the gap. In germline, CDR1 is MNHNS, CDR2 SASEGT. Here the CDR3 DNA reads TGTGCCAGCTACCGGTTAAGCTCCTACAATGAGCAGTTCTTC. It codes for CASYRLSSYNEQFF.

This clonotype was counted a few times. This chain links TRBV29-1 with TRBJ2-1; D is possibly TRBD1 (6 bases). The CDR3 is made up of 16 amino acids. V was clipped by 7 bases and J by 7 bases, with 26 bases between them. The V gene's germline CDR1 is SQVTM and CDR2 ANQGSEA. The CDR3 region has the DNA TGCAGCGCCGGGGCCCCGGGACAAGGGCGTAGGAATGAGCAGTTCTTC. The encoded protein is CSAGAPGQGRRNEQFF.

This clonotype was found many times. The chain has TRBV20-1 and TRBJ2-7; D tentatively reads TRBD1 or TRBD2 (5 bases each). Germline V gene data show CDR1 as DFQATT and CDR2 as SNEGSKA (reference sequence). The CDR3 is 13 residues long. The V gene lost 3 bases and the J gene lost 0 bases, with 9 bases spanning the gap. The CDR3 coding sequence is TGCAGTGCTAGGGGGGAAAGCTCCTACGAGCAGTACGTC. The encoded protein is CSARGESSYEQYV.

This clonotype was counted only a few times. The CDR3 region has the DNA TGCGCCAGCAGCTTGTTGAGAGGGAACACCGGGGAGCTGTTTTTT. Protein sequence: CASSLLRGNTGELFF. The chain links TRBV5-1 to TRBJ2-2, with D unresolved. Per germline, CDR1 SGHRS and CDR2 YFSETQ. The V gene lost 1 base and the J gene lost 1 base, with 8 bases spanning the gap. CDR3 size: 15 residues. The variable domain in full, completed from reference TRBV5-1 and TRBJ2-2, reads KAGVTQTPRYLIKTRGQQVTLSCSPISGHRSVSWYQQTPGQGLQFLFEYFSETQRNKGNFPGRFSGRQFSNSRSEMNVSTLELGDSALYLCASSLLRGNTGELFFGEGSRLTVL.

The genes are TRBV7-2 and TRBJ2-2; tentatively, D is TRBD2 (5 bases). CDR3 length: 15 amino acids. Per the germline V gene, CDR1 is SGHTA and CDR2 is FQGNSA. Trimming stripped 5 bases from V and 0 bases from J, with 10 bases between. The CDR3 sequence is CASSPDSSNTGELFF. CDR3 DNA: TGTGCCAGCAGCCCGGACTCCTCGAACACCGGGGAGCTGTTTTTT.